Below are 18 T cell receptor beta chains sequenced from a single sample in a study of shared clonotypes between healthy human individuals. Terminally differentiated effector memory CD45RA+ cells were excluded from the naive CD8 cells, which were CD45RO-negative and positively selected for CCR7. Here immunoSEQ multiplex PCR was the method, and the copy in TCRdb shows in-frame clones only, minus some. This sample carries 1.5 million to 2.5 million clones, about 95% of them seen once, and the ten largest clones take roughly 1.2%. Material: naive CD8+ T cells sorted from blood. The source is a man between 18 and 35 years old in good health.

This chain joins TRBV12-5 and TRBJ2-7; D remains unclear. The CDR3 has 16 amino acids. With 5 bases removed from V and 5 bases from J, the gap between germline ends came to 22 bases. Germline-derived CDR1 and CDR2 are LGHNT and FRNRAP. The CDR3 DNA reads TGTGCTAGTGGTCCACCCCAACTATCAAGTCTCGACGAGCAGTACTTC. Amino acid sequence: CASGPPQLSSLDEQYF.

The chain is built from TRBV7-9 and TRBJ2-2; either TRBD1 or TRBD2 may supply D (5 bases each). The ends were cut back, 4 bases at V and 3 bases at J, with 12 bases in the middle. Per the germline V gene, CDR1 is SEHNR and CDR2 is FQNEAQ (reference sequence). The CDR3 runs to 15 residues. The CDR3 spells CASSSGTKDTGELFF. In nucleotides, the CDR3 is TGTGCCAGCAGCTCCGGGACCAAGGACACCGGGGAGCTGTTTTTT.

V is TRBV5-6 and J is TRBJ2-1; TRBD2 matches at 15 bases. Trimming removed 3 bases from V and 9 bases from J; junction bases left unmatched: 4. Germline assignment: CDR1 SGHDT and CDR2 YYEEEE. The CDR3 contains 15 residues. CDR3 protein: CASSSGLAGGSEQFF. The CDR3 DNA reads as TGTGCCAGCAGCTCGGGACTAGCGGGGGGAAGTGAGCAGTTCTTC.

The chain combines TRBV6-5 with TRBJ2-1, with 8 bases identical to TRBD1. Germline CDR1 MNHEY, CDR2 SVGAGI. The CDR3 sequence is 14 residues long. V was clipped by 6 bases and J by 5 bases; unmatched bases: 6. The CDR3, as DNA: TGTGCCAGCAGCTTAGGACAGGGCAACAATGAGCAGTTCTTC. Its protein is CASSLGQGNNEQFF.

On this clone itself: This specimen includes other DNA sequences encoding the same CDR3. V usage is TRBV28 and J usage is TRBJ2-1; 12 bases are shared with TRBD2. V dropped 3 bases and J dropped 7; count of bases not matched to a gene: 1. CDR3 length equals 14 residues. Per germline, CDR1 MDHEN and CDR2 SYDVKM. The CDR3 DNA sequence: TGTGCCAGCAGTTTTCTAGCGGGGGGGAATGAGCAGTTCTTC. The encoded protein is CASSFLAGGNEQFF.

The chain couples TRBV11-2 to TRBJ2-1; D call uncertain. CDR1 and CDR2 (germline): SGHAT, FQNNGV. V dropped 3 bases and J dropped 13 bases, with 13 bases sitting between them. This CDR3 is 12 amino acids long. CDR3 DNA: TGTGCCAGCAGCTTCTCCGACCTGCAACAGTTCTTC. Encoded protein: CASSFSDLQQFF.

About this clone: The junction and the germline gene differ at one end; a read error may be behind it. The gene calls are TRBV7-7 and TRBJ1-6; D gene ambiguous. The germline CDR1 and CDR2 sequences are SSHAT and FNYEAQ (reference sequence). This CDR3 is 13 amino acids long. The CDR3 region has the DNA TGTGCTAGCAGCCGGGAACTTAATTCACCCCTCCACTTT. Its protein product is CASSRELNSPLHF.

CDR3 sequence: CASSLEGDAGFFIQYF. The DNA of the CDR3 is TGTGCCAGCAGCTTAGAGGGTGATGCGGGATTCTTTATTCAGTACTTC. J is TRBJ2-4 and V is TRBV11-2; TRBD2 is a possible D gene (6 bases). The CDR3 contains 16 residues. V was trimmed by 0 bases and J by 10 bases, leaving 19 bases between them. Per the germline V gene, CDR1 is SGHAT and CDR2 is FQNNGV. Looking up the rest from reference TRBV11-2 and TRBJ2-4 gives the full variable domain: EAGVAQSPRYKIIEKRQSVAFWCNPISGHATLYWYQQILGQGPKLLIQFQNNGVVDDSQLPKDRFSAERLKGVDSTLKIQPAKLEDSAVYLCASSLEGDAGFFIQYFGAGTRLSVL.

The chain links TRBV7-7 to TRBJ2-1, with 7 positions matching TRBD2. The CDR3 runs 15 residues. J was trimmed by 3 bases and V by 11 bases; bases with no gene match: 13. CDR1 is SSHAT, CDR2 FNYEAQ, per germline (reference sequence). The CDR3 is CAAEIRDYHYNEQFF. In nucleotides, the CDR3 is TGTGCCGCAGAAATCCGGGACTACCACTACAATGAGCAGTTCTTC.

The chain couples TRBV4-3 to TRBJ2-7; perhaps D is TRBD1 or TRBD2 (5 bases each). CDR3 length equals 16 residues. In germline, CDR1 is LGHNA, CDR2 YSLEER. V lost 1 base, J lost 2 bases, and 15 bases lay in between. For the CDR3, the DNA is TGCGCCAGCAGCCAAGCGAGGGGCGTACGAACCTACGAGCAGTACTTC. As protein: CASSQARGVRTYEQYF.

V is TRBV6-1 and J is TRBJ2-7; D is unclear. V shed 7 bases and J shed 2 bases, with 18 bases lying between them. The CDR3 sequence is 15 residues long. The germline V gene has CDR1 MNHNS and CDR2 SASEGT. CDR3: CASMMDGRLTYEQYF. The DNA for the CDR3 is TGTGCCAGCATGATGGACGGACGGCTAACCTACGAGCAGTACTTC.

The CDR3 nucleotides are TGTGCCAGCAGCTTCGAGGGGGCGGGAAACACCATATATTTT. This codes for CASSFEGAGNTIYF. The gene calls are TRBV28 and TRBJ1-3; 7 nucleotides agree with TRBD1. Trimming took 6 bases from V and 4 from J; bases not matched to a gene: 6. The length of the CDR3 is 14 residues. The germline gives CDR1 MDHEN, CDR2 SYDVKM.

The CDR3 DNA reads TGTGCCAGCAGTGAATTGAGGGGCGCGGATACGCAGTATTTT. It yields the protein CASSELRGADTQYF. This chain connects TRBV2 to TRBJ2-3; D is perhaps TRBD1 or TRBD2 (5 bases each). V was shortened by 2 bases and J by 6 bases, with 12 bases between the two germline ends. The CDR3 is 14 amino acids. In germline, CDR1 is SNHLY, CDR2 FYNNEI. Full variable domain (outside the CDR3, taken from reference TRBV2 and TRBJ2-3): EPEVTQTPSHQVTQMGQEVILRCVPISNHLYFYWYRQILGQKVEFLVSFYNNEISEKSEIFDDQFSVERPDGSNFTLKIRSTKLEDSAMYFCASSELRGADTQYFGPGTRLTVL.

The chain recombines TRBV9 with TRBJ1-2; weak D call: TRBD1 (5 bases). Germline values: CDR1 SGDLS, CDR2 YYNGEE. Deletions cut 0 bases from V and 1 base from J, with 13 bases between. The CDR3 covers 16 residues. The CDR3 DNA follows: TGTGCCAGCAGCGTAGCAATTACAGGACTTAACTATGGCTACACCTTC. This codes for CASSVAITGLNYGYTF. The entire variable domain, with the rest obtained from reference TRBV9 and TRBJ1-2, is as follows: DSGVTQTPKHLITATGQRVTLRCSPRSGDLSVYWYQQSLDQGLQFLIQYYNGEERAKGNILERFSAQQFPDLHSELNLSSLELGDSALYFCASSVAITGLNYGYTFGSGTRLTVV.

The chain employs TRBV4-1 and TRBJ2-3, with 8 nucleotides matching TRBD2. CDR1 and CDR2 (germline): MGHRA, YSYEKL. The V segment lost 0 bases and the J segment 0 bases; nucleotides outside the gene matches: 5. The CDR3 runs 17 residues. In nucleotides, the CDR3 is TGCGCCAGCAGCCAAGAGGGGGGACTAGGGAGCACAGATACGCAGTATTTT. As protein: CASSQEGGLGSTDTQYF.

Of note for this clone: Distinct nucleotide sequences in the sample also encode this CDR3. V and J are TRBV9 and TRBJ2-7; 7 bases align to TRBD1. The germline CDR1 and CDR2 sequences are SGDLS and YYNGEE. Trimming at V came to 3 bases and at J to 2 bases, leaving 5 bases not matched to a gene. The CDR3 covers 14 residues. Written as DNA, the CDR3 is TGTGCCAGCAGCGCGGGGACAGCGCCCTACGAGCAGTACTTC. Translating gives CASSAGTAPYEQYF.

The rearrangement joins TRBV2 to TRBJ2-4, with 7 bases that match TRBD2. The ends lost 8 bases at V and 3 bases at J; junction bases unmatched: 1. Germline V gives CDR1 SNHLY, CDR2 FYNNEI. The CDR3 is 12 amino acids. This chain's CDR3 is CASGEGKNIQYF. CDR3 nucleotides: TGTGCCAGCGGGGAGGGCAAAAACATTCAGTACTTC.

This chain joins TRBV9 and TRBJ1-5, with 8 bases lining up with TRBD1. J gave up 11 bases and V 4 bases, and 8 bases lay outside the gene matches. Looked up from germline, CDR1 is SGDLS and CDR2 is YYNGEE. The CDR3 totals 13 residues. CDR3 nucleotide sequence: TGTGCCAGCAGCACAGGGGGAGGGGGTACCCAGCATTTT. Residues: CASSTGGGGTQHF.